This T cell receptor (beta chain) was recovered during a study of blood T cell repertoires in COVID-19. Study-wide context: COVID-19 samples, acute and convalescent, were from the United States, Italy and Spain. T cells, B-cell-depleted T cells, or PBMCs provided the cDNA or gDNA that served as material.

Trimming removed 5 bases from V and 4 bases from J, with 14 bases in between. This CDR3 region has 13 residues. Germline lookup yields CDR1 GTSNPN and CDR2 SVGIG (reference sequence). Sequenced by immunoSEQ multiplex PCR; TCRdb stores in-frame clones only, minus some. This sample has 140,000 to 150,000 clones, with around 90% found just once. Material for sequencing was peripheral blood. The chain couples TRBV30 to TRBJ1-2, with D maybe TRBD1 (6 bases). The sequence was collected from a man between 65 and 79 years old with acute or convalescent COVID-19. CDR3 residues: CAWATRTVYGYTF. The DNA of the CDR3 is TGTGCCTGGGCCACAAGGACAGTCTATGGCTACACCTTC.